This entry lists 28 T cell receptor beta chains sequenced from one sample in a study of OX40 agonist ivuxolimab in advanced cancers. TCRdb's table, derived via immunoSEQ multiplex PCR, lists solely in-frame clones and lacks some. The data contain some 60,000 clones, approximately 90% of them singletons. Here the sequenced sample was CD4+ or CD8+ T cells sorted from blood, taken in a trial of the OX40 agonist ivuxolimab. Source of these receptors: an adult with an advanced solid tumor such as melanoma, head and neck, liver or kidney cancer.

The CDR3 is CASSQEDRSYGYTF. CDR3 DNA: TGCGCCAGCAGCCAAGAGGACAGGTCCTATGGCTACACCTTC. The rearrangement uses TRBV4-1 and TRBJ1-2; TRBD1 matches 7 bases. Germline CDR1 reads MGHRA; CDR2 reads YSYEKL. There are 14 residues in the CDR3. J was trimmed by 4 bases and V by 0 bases; bases with no gene match: 2.

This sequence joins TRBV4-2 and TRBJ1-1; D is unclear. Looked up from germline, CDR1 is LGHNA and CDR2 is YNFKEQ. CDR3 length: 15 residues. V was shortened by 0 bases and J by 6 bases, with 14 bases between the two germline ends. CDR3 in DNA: TGTGCCAGCAGCCAAGAATTTCTGGGCGGCCCTGAAGCTTTCTTT. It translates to CASSQEFLGGPEAFF.

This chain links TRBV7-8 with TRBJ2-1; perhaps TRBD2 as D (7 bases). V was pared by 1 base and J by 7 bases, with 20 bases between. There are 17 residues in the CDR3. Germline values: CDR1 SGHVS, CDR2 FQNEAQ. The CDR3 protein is CASSLGGGGLAANEQFF. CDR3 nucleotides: TGTGCCAGCAGCTTAGGGGGAGGGGGGCTAGCGGCAAATGAGCAGTTCTTC.

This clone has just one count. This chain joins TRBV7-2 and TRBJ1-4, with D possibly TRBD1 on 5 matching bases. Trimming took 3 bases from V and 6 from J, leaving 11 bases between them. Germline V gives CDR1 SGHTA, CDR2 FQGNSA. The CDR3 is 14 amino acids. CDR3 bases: TGTGCCAGCAGCTTCTCGGGGGACGATGAAAAACTGTTTTTT. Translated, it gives CASSFSGDDEKLFF.

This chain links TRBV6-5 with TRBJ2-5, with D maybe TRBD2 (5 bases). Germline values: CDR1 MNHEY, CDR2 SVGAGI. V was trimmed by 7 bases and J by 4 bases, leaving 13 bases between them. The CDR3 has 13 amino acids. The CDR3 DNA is TGTGCCAGCAAAGGAGGATACGGAGAGACCCAGTACTTC. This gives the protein CASKGGYGETQYF.

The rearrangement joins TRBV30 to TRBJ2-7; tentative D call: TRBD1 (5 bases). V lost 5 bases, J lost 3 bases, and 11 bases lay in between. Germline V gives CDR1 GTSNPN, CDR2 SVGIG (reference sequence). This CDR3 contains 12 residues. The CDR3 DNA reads TGTGCCTGGCAGGACACTATCTACGAGCAGTACTTC. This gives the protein CAWQDTIYEQYF.

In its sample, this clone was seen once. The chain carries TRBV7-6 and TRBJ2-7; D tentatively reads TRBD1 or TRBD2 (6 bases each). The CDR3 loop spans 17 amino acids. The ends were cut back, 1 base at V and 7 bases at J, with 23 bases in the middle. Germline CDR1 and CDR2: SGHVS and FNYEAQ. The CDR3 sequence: CASSLVPGQGGYSEQYF. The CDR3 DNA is TGTGCCAGCAGCTTAGTCCCGGGTCAAGGGGGGTACTCAGAGCAGTACTTC.

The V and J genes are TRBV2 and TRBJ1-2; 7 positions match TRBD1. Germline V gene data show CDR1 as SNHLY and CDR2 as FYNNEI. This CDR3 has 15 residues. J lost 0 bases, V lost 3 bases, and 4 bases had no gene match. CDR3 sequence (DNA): TGTGCCAGCAGTGAGGGGGACAGAGCTAACTATGGCTACACCTTC. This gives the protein CASSEGDRANYGYTF.

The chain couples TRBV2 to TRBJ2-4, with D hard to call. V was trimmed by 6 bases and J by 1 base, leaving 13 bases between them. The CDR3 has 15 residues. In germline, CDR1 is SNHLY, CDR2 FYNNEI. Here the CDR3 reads CASSDWQGAKNIQYF. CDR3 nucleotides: TGTGCCAGCAGCGACTGGCAAGGTGCCAAAAACATTCAGTACTTC.

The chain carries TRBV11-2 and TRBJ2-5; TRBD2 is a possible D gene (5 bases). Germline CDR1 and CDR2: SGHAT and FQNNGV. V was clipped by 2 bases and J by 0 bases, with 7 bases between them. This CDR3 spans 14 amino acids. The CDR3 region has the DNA TGTGCCAGCAGCTTACTCGGGGACCAAGAGACCCAGTACTTC. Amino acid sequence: CASSLLGDQETQYF.

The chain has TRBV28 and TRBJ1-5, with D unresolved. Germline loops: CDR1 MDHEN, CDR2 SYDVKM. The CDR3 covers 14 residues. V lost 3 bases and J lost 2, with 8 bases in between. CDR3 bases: TGTGCCAGCAGTTTGAGGCAAGGCAATCAGCCCCAGCATTTT. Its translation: CASSLRQGNQPQHF.

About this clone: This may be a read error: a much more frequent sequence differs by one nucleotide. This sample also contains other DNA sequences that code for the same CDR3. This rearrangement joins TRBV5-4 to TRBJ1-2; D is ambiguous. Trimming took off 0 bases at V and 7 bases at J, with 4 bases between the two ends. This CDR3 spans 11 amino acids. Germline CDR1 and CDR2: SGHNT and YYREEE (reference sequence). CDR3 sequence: CASSLVGGYTF. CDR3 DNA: TGTGCCAGCAGCTTGGTGGGTGGCTACACCTTC.

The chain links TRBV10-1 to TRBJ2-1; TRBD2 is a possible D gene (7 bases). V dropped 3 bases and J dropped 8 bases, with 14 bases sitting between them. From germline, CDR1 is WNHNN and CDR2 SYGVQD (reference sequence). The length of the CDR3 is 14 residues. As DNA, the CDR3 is TGCGCCAGCAGTGACCGACGGGGGGCTCATGAGCAGTTCTTC. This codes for CASSDRRGAHEQFF.

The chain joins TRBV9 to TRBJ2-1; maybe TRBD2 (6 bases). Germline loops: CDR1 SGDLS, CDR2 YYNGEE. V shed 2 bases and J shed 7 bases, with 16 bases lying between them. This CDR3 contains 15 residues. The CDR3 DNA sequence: TGTGCCAGCAGCGTTAATGAGGTCGGGAGTAATGAGCAGTTCTTC. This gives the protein CASSVNEVGSNEQFF. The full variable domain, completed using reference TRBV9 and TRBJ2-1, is DSGVTQTPKHLITATGQRVTLRCSPRSGDLSVYWYQQSLDQGLQFLIQYYNGEERAKGNILERFSAQQFPDLHSELNLSSLELGDSALYFCASSVNEVGSNEQFFGPGTRLTVL.

The CDR3 DNA reads TGTGCCAGCAGCTTAGGGAGGGAGTACGAGCAGTACTTC. Protein: CASSLGREYEQYF. The chain joins TRBV13 to TRBJ2-7; the D gene is possibly TRBD2 (5 bases). CDR1 is PRHDT, CDR2 FYEKMQ, per germline (reference sequence). Trimming took 0 bases from V and 4 from J, leaving 7 bases between them. The CDR3 runs to 13 residues.

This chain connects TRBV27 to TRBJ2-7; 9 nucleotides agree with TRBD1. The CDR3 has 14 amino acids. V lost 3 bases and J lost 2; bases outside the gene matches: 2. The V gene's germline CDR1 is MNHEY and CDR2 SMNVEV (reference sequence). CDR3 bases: TGTGCCAGCAGTTTTGGGGACAGGGCCTACGAGCAGTACTTC. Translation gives CASSFGDRAYEQYF.

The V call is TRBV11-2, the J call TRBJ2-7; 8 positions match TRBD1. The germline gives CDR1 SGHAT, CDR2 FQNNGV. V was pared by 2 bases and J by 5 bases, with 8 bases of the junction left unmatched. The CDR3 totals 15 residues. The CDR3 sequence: CASSLWQGALNEQYF. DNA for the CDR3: TGTGCCAGCAGCTTATGGCAGGGGGCGTTGAACGAGCAGTACTTC. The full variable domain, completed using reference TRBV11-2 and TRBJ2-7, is EAGVAQSPRYKIIEKRQSVAFWCNPISGHATLYWYQQILGQGPKLLIQFQNNGVVDDSQLPKDRFSAERLKGVDSTLKIQPAKLEDSAVYLCASSLWQGALNEQYFGPGTRLTVT.

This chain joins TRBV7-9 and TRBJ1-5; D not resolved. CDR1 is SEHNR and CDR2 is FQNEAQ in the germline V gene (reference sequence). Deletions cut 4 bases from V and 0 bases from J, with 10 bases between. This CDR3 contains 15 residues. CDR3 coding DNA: TGTGCCAGCAGCTCCCCCGGGGATAGCAATCAGCCCCAGCATTTT. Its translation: CASSSPGDSNQPQHF.

Here the CDR3 DNA reads TGTGCCAGCAGTGAAGGGGGTCTTAACTATGGCTACACCTTC. Its translation: CASSEGGLNYGYTF. The gene calls are TRBV28 and TRBJ1-2; D might be TRBD1 (6 bases). Germline V gene lookup returns CDR1 MDHEN and CDR2 SYDVKM. The CDR3 contains 14 residues. Between the trimmed V and J ends, which lost 5 bases and 1 base, there was a span of 11 bases.

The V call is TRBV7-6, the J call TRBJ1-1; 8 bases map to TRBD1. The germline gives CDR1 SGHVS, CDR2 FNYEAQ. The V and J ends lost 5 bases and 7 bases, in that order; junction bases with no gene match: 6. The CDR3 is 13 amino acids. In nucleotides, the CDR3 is TGTGCCAGCAGCCAAGGACAGGGAGGTGAAGCTTTCTTT. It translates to CASSQGQGGEAFF.

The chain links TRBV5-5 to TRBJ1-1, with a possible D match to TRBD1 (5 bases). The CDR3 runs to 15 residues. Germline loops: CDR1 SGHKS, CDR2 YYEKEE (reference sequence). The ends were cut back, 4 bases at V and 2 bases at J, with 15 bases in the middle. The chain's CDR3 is CASSPLLGANTEAFF. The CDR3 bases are TGTGCCAGCAGCCCTCTCTTAGGGGCCAACACTGAAGCTTTCTTT.

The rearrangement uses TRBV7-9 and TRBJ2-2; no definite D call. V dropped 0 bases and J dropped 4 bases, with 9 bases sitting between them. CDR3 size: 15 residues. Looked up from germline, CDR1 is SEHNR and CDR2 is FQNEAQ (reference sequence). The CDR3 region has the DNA TGTGCCAGCAGCTTAGCCCATATCGTCACCGGGGAGCTGTTTTTT. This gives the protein CASSLAHIVTGELFF.

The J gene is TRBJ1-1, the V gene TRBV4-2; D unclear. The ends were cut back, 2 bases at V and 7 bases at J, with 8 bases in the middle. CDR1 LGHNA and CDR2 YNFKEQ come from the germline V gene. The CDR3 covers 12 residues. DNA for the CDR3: TGTGCCAGCAGCCAACTGGGCTATGAAGCTTTCTTT. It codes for CASSQLGYEAFF.

This CDR3 reads CASSLSGTSGGPADTQYF. In nucleotides, the CDR3 is TGTGCCAGCAGTTTGTCTGGGACTAGCGGGGGGCCGGCAGATACGCAGTATTTT. The chain uses TRBV28 and TRBJ2-3, with 15 bases that match TRBD2. CDR3 length: 18 residues. Per the germline V gene, CDR1 is MDHEN and CDR2 is SYDVKM. With V trimmed by 3 bases and J by 4 bases, 8 bases remained unmatched.

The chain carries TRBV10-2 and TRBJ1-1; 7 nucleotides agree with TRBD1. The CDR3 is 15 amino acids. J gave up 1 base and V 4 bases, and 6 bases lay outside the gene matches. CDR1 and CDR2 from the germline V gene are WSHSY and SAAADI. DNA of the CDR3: TGCGCCAGCAGTGCCCCAGGGGGGAGGAACACTGAAGCTTTCTTT. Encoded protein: CASSAPGGRNTEAFF.

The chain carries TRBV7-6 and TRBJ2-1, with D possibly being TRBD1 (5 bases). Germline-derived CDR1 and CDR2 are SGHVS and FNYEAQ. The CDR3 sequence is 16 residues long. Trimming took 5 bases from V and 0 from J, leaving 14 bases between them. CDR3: CASSIRAVSSYNEQFF. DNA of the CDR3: TGTGCCAGCAGCATCAGGGCGGTTAGCTCCTACAATGAGCAGTTCTTC.

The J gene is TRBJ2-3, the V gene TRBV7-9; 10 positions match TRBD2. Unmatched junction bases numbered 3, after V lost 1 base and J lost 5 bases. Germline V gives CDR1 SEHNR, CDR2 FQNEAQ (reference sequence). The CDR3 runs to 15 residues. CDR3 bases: TGTGCCAGCAGCTTAGTCTTAGCGGGGGGAGATACGCAGTATTTT. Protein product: CASSLVLAGGDTQYF.

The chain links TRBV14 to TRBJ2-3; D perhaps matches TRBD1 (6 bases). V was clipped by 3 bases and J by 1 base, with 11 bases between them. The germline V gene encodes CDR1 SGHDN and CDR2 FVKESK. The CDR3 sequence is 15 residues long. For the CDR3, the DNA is TGTGCCAGCAGCCAGAGGGGGAGCGGCACAGATACGCAGTATTTT. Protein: CASSQRGSGTDTQYF.